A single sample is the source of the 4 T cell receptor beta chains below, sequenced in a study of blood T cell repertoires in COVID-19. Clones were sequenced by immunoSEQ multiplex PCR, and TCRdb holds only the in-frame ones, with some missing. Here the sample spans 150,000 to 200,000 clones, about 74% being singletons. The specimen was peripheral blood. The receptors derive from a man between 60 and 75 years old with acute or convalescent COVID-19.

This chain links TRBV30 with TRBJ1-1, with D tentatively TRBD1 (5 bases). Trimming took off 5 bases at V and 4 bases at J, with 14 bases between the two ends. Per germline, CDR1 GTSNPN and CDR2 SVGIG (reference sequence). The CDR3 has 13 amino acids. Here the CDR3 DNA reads TGTGCCTGGGAAGGACACCCGGGCACTGAAGCTTTCTTT. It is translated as CAWEGHPGTEAFF. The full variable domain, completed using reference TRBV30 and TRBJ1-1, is SQTIHQWPATLVQPVGSPLSLECTVEGTSNPNLYWYRQAAGRGLQLLFYSVGIGQISSEVPQNLSASRPQDRQFILSSKKLLLSDSGFYLCAWEGHPGTEAFFGQGTRLTVV.

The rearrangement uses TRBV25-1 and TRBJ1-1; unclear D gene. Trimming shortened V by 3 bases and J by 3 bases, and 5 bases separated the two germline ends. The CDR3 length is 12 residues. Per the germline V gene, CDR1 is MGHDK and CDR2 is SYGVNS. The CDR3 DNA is TGTGCCAGCAGTGAGTCTTACACTGAAGCTTTCTTT. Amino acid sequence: CASSESYTEAFF.

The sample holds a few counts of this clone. The CDR3 loop is CASSLTSGNSGANVLTF. CDR3 DNA sequence: TGTGCCAGCAGCCTGACTAGCGGCAACTCTGGGGCCAACGTCCTGACTTTC. The chain employs TRBV7-2 and TRBJ2-6; 9 bases fit TRBD2. The length of the CDR3 is 17 residues. V was clipped by 5 bases and J by 0 bases; unmatched bases: 5. The germline V gene has CDR1 SGHTA and CDR2 FQGNSA.

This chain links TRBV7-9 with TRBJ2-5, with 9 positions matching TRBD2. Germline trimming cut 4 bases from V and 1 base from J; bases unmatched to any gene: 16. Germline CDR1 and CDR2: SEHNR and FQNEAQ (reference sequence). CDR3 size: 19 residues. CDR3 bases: TGTGCCAGCAGCTCCACGGTCTTTGTAGCGGGGGATATCCAAGAGACCCAGTACTTC. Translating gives CASSSTVFVAGDIQETQYF.